The 8 T cell receptor beta chains in this list originate from one sample, sequenced in a study of OX40 agonist ivuxolimab in advanced cancers. This table comes from immunoSEQ multiplex PCR, and its TCRdb copy is limited to in-frame clones, with some not included. The data contain over 20,000 clones, 80% to 90% of them singletons. The material was CD4+ or CD8+ T cells sorted from blood, obtained in a trial of the OX40 agonist ivuxolimab. The receptor set was obtained from an adult with an advanced solid tumor such as melanoma, head and neck, liver or kidney cancer.

The chain is built from TRBV19 and TRBJ1-1, with no clear D. The CDR3 length is 15 residues. Per germline, CDR1 LNHDA and CDR2 SQIVND (reference sequence). Deletions cut 3 bases from V and 6 bases from J, with 17 bases between. For the CDR3, the DNA is TGTGCCAGTAGTATTCAAGGACGGCGATTGTCTGAAGCTTTCTTT. Its protein product is CASSIQGRRLSEAFF.

This rearrangement joins TRBV6-5 to TRBJ2-3; weak D call: TRBD2 (5 bases). This CDR3 contains 15 residues. V lost 6 bases and J 2 bases, leaving 15 bases between the germline ends. In germline, CDR1 is MNHEY, CDR2 SVGAGI. CDR3 region: CASSLRGTNTDTQYF. The CDR3 bases are TGTGCCAGCAGCCTCCGGGGAACTAACACAGATACGCAGTATTTT.

This chain links TRBV9 with TRBJ1-4; TRBD1 agrees at 10 bases. From germline, CDR1 is SGDLS and CDR2 YYNGEE. This CDR3 is built from 15 residues. V trimming: 1 base; J trimming: 8 bases; junction bases outside the gene matches: 5. As DNA, the CDR3 is TGTGCCAGCAGCGTACGGGACAGGGGAGGGGAAAAACTGTTTTTT. Its translation: CASSVRDRGGEKLFF. Using reference TRBV9 and TRBJ1-4 for the parts outside the CDR3, the full variable domain is DSGVTQTPKHLITATGQRVTLRCSPRSGDLSVYWYQQSLDQGLQFLIQYYNGEERAKGNILERFSAQQFPDLHSELNLSSLELGDSALYFCASSVRDRGGEKLFFGSGTQLSVL.

This clone was counted between two and nine times. V and J are TRBV19 and TRBJ2-5; 13 bases match TRBD2. V trimming: 3 bases; J trimming: 2 bases; junction bases outside the gene matches: 3. Germline CDR1 and CDR2: LNHDA and SQIVND (reference sequence). This CDR3 is 16 amino acids long. This CDR3 reads CASSISTSGGQETQYF. The CDR3 DNA sequence: TGTGCCAGTAGTATCTCGACTAGCGGGGGGCAAGAGACCCAGTACTTC.

This rearrangement joins TRBV7-8 to TRBJ1-6, with a tentative D call TRBD1 (5 bases). The CDR3 runs to 17 residues. Germline V gene data show CDR1 as SGHVS and CDR2 as FQNEAQ. Trimming cost V 2 bases and J 4 bases, with 15 bases left between them. This chain's CDR3 is CASSLIGTRQYNSPLHF. CDR3 coding DNA: TGTGCCAGCAGCTTAATTGGGACGAGGCAGTATAATTCACCCCTCCACTTT. The full variable domain, in which reference TRBV7-8 and TRBJ1-6 provide the parts outside the CDR3, is GAGVSQSPRYKVAKRGQDVALRCDPISGHVSLFWYQQALGQGPEFLTYFQNEAQLDKSGLPSDRFFAERPEGSVSTLKIQRTQQEDSAVYLCASSLIGTRQYNSPLHFGNGTRLTVT.

The chain uses TRBV6-1 and TRBJ2-1; D is unresolved. The CDR3 totals 13 residues. CDR1 is MNHNS and CDR2 is SASEGT in the germline V gene. Trimming stripped 2 bases from V and 5 bases from J, with 7 bases between. In DNA form, the CDR3 reads TGTGCCAGCAGTGAACGGAAGAACAATGAGCAGTTCTTC. It specifies CASSERKNNEQFF.

This chain connects TRBV7-2 to TRBJ2-1, with D possibly being TRBD2 (6 bases). This CDR3 contains 15 residues. The V and J ends lost 5 bases and 6 bases respectively, with 17 bases between them. Germline V gene sequence: CDR1 SGHTA, CDR2 FQGNSA. The CDR3 here is CASSPLSGAPNEQFF. As DNA, the CDR3 is TGTGCCAGCAGCCCTCTGTCGGGAGCTCCCAATGAGCAGTTCTTC.

This clone was found once. V gene TRBV29-1 combines with J gene TRBJ2-7; 13 positions match TRBD2. V dropped 7 bases and J dropped 3; count of bases not matched to a gene: 30. The CDR3 loop spans 22 amino acids. Germline CDR1 reads SQVTM; CDR2 reads ANQGSEA. CDR3: CSAPRGLAGRKKPMGVHYEQYF. CDR3 nucleotide sequence: TGCAGCGCACCGAGGGGACTAGCGGGACGTAAAAAACCAATGGGGGTCCACTACGAGCAGTACTTC.